Listed here are 3 T cell receptor beta chains from one sample, sequenced in a study of blood T cell repertoires in COVID-19. Here immunoSEQ multiplex PCR was the method, and the copy in TCRdb shows in-frame clones only, minus some. The table lists around 160,000 clones, 80% to 90% of them singletons. Sequencing used peripheral blood. All receptors come from a man aged 55 to 70 with acute or convalescent COVID-19.

J is TRBJ1-2 and V is TRBV15; D not certain. CDR1 is LNHNV, CDR2 YYDKDF, per germline (reference sequence). Trimming shortened V by 7 bases and J by 3 bases, and 15 bases separated the two germline ends. The CDR3 loop spans 14 amino acids. DNA for the CDR3: TGTGCCACCACCTCAGGCTGGGAGGACTATGGCTACACCTTC. This sequence encodes CATTSGWEDYGYTF.

The chain employs TRBV3-1 (or the pseudogene TRBV3-2) and TRBJ2-3; possible D gene TRBD2, 5 bases. The CDR3 spans 13 residues. Trimming removed 4 bases from V and 4 bases from J, with 9 bases in between. Per the germline V gene, CDR1 is LGHDT and CDR2 is YNNKEL (reference sequence). The CDR3 loop reads CASSLGLADTQYF. In nucleotides, the CDR3 is TGTGCCAGCAGCCTCGGACTTGCAGATACGCAGTATTTT.

The chain has TRBV20-1 and TRBJ1-5, with D unclear. The germline gives CDR1 DFQATT, CDR2 SNEGSKA (reference sequence). This CDR3 contains 14 residues. Trimming stripped 3 bases from V and 0 bases from J, with 9 bases between. The CDR3 sequence: CSASAGNSNQPQHF. CDR3 coding DNA: TGCAGTGCTAGTGCGGGGAATAGCAATCAGCCCCAGCATTTT.